Described below is a single TCR beta chain sequence and its context. The data were obtained in a study of blood T cell repertoires in COVID-19. Across the study: COVID-19 samples from acute and convalescent phases originated in the United States, Italy and Spain. In each case, the material was cDNA or gDNA derived from T cells, B-cell-depleted T cells, or PBMCs.

Repertoires were generated with immunoSEQ multiplex PCR, while TCRdb's copy carries only in-frame clones and drops some. The sample gives some 29,000 clones, about 90% of which show up once; over 0.95% is in the top ten. Sequenced material: peripheral blood. This TCR was recovered from a man in his sixties or seventies with active or convalescent COVID-19.

The CDR3 bases are TGTGCCACCTCCGGGGGGGCCTGGGGTGAAAAACTGTTTTTT. Translated, it gives CATSGGAWGEKLFF. The chain carries TRBV28 and TRBJ1-4, with a tentative D call TRBD1 (6 bases). V was trimmed by 10 bases and J by 7 bases, leaving 19 bases between them. The CDR3 runs to 14 residues. Germline CDR1 MDHEN, CDR2 SYDVKM.